The 21 T cell receptor beta chains below were found in one sample sequenced in a study of blood T cell repertoires in COVID-19. Using immunoSEQ multiplex PCR, the repertoire was profiled, and TCRdb retains in-frame clones only, with some absent. The table includes about 210,000 clones, over 75% detected once. The sequencing input was peripheral blood. Receptors were obtained from a human donor in a cohort sampled during active COVID-19.

The chain links TRBV5-6 to TRBJ2-7, with TRBD1 as a possible D gene (5 bases). V was clipped by 5 bases and J by 2 bases, with 14 bases between them. From germline, CDR1 is SGHDT and CDR2 YYEEEE. CDR3 length: 14 amino acids. The CDR3 nucleotides are TGTGCCAGCAGTTTCGGACACCCTCCCTACGAGCAGTACTTC. Encoded protein: CASSFGHPPYEQYF.

V gene TRBV7-9 combines with J gene TRBJ2-3; D might be TRBD2 (6 bases). This CDR3 comprises 18 residues. V was pared by 5 bases and J by 2 bases, with 23 bases between. The germline gives CDR1 SEHNR, CDR2 FQNEAQ (reference sequence). This chain's CDR3 is CASSRGPERAGPTDTQYF. DNA of the CDR3: TGTGCCAGCAGCAGGGGACCCGAGCGCGCGGGGCCCACAGATACGCAGTATTTT.

The V call is TRBV11-3, the J call TRBJ2-1; tentative D call: TRBD2 (6 bases). The CDR3 totals 14 residues. Trimming stripped 5 bases from V and 1 base from J, with 9 bases between. The germline gives CDR1 SGHNT, CDR2 YENEEA. CDR3 coding DNA: TGTGCCAGCAGCCCGGGACTTTCCTACAATGAGCAGTTCTTC. The encoded protein is CASSPGLSYNEQFF.

This clone was counted a single time. Here the CDR3 DNA reads TGTGCCAGCAGTTTAATGGCTAGCGGCATATCCTACGAGCAGTACTTC. Its translation is CASSLMASGISYEQYF. The chain combines TRBV27 with TRBJ2-7; 7 nucleotides match TRBD2. Germline trimming cut 2 bases from V and 1 base from J; bases unmatched to any gene: 8. The CDR3 has 16 residues. Looked up from germline, CDR1 is MNHEY and CDR2 is SMNVEV (reference sequence).

This sequence joins TRBV21-1 and TRBJ2-1; no check of the table's D call, TRBD2, against the DNA was made. TRBV21-1 has pseudogene status. This CDR3 comprises 17 residues. CDR3 in amino acids: CASSKALTVSSYNEQFF. Written as DNA, the CDR3 is TGTGCCAGCAGCAAAGCCTTGACTGTTAGCTCCTACAATGAGCAGTTCTTC.

V and J are TRBV4-3 and TRBJ2-1; perhaps TRBD1 as D (5 bases). The V end was cut by 0 bases, the J end by 7 bases, with 16 bases between. CDR3 length: 16 amino acids. Germline CDR1 LGHNA, CDR2 YSLEER. As DNA, the CDR3 is TGCGCCAGCAGCCAAGAATTACAGGTTGTAGGGAATGAGCAGTTCTTC. Protein product: CASSQELQVVGNEQFF.

This chain joins TRBV13 and TRBJ2-2, with D tentatively TRBD2 (6 bases). CDR3 length: 15 residues. V lost 5 bases to trimming and J lost 3 bases, with 13 bases between them. Germline V gene data show CDR1 as PRHDT and CDR2 as FYEKMQ (reference sequence). The CDR3: CASSDGQRDTGELFF. The CDR3, as DNA: TGTGCCAGCAGCGACGGCCAGCGGGACACCGGGGAGCTGTTTTTT.

The rearrangement links TRBV7-9 to TRBJ2-7; TRBD1 matches at 7 bases. V lost 5 bases to trimming and J lost 2 bases; unmatched junction nucleotides: 9. In germline, CDR1 is SEHNR, CDR2 FQNEAQ (reference sequence). There are 15 residues in the CDR3. The CDR3 DNA reads TGTGCCAGCAGCCAGGGACAGAGCCCCGCCTACGAGCAGTACTTC. Protein sequence: CASSQGQSPAYEQYF.

The V and J genes are TRBV2 and TRBJ2-1, with TRBD1 identical over 10 bases. V was clipped by 4 bases and J by 10 bases; unmatched bases: 10. The V gene's germline CDR1 is SNHLY and CDR2 FYNNEI. This CDR3 is 15 amino acids long. The CDR3 protein is CASSVGTGALLEQFF. Here the CDR3 DNA reads TGTGCCAGCAGTGTTGGGACAGGGGCCCTTTTGGAGCAGTTCTTC.

This chain links TRBV27 with TRBJ1-2; TRBD1 agrees at 7 bases. The CDR3 spans 16 residues. Trimming took 0 bases from V and 5 from J; bases not matched to a gene: 9. Germline CDR1 reads MNHEY; CDR2 reads SMNVEV (reference sequence). CDR3 sequence: CASSLSGDSRWYGYTF. In DNA form, the CDR3 reads TGTGCCAGCAGTTTATCGGGGGACAGCCGGTGGTATGGCTACACCTTC.

This rearrangement joins TRBV28 to TRBJ2-7; 10 positions agree with TRBD2. CDR1 and CDR2 (germline): MDHEN, SYDVKM. The J segment lost 7 bases and the V segment lost 6 bases, leaving 12 bases of the junction unmatched. The CDR3 spans 15 residues. The CDR3 region is CASRWERGGFKEQYF. The CDR3 region has the DNA TGTGCCAGCAGGTGGGAGCGGGGGGGCTTTAAAGAGCAGTACTTC.

The chain is built from TRBV4-1 and TRBJ1-2, with TRBD1 matching over 9 bases. CDR1 is MGHRA and CDR2 is YSYEKL in the germline V gene. The CDR3 has 16 amino acids. Trimming removed 0 bases from V and 8 bases from J; junction bases left unmatched: 10. The CDR3 reads CASSQDPGQGWGGYTF. In DNA form, the CDR3 reads TGCGCCAGCAGCCAAGATCCGGGACAGGGATGGGGGGGCTACACCTTC.

This clone was counted a single time. This chain joins TRBV30 and TRBJ1-2, with D hard to call. Germline values: CDR1 GTSNPN, CDR2 SVGIG (reference sequence). The V gene lost 2 bases and the J gene lost 5 bases, with 15 bases spanning the gap. There are 14 residues in the CDR3. This chain's CDR3 is CAWSREWVGYGYTF. The CDR3 DNA reads TGTGCCTGGAGTAGGGAGTGGGTTGGGTATGGCTACACCTTC.

This chain uses TRBV5-1 with TRBJ1-2; 9 bases are shared with TRBD1. Looked up from germline, CDR1 is SGHRS and CDR2 is YFSETQ. The CDR3 spans 17 residues. V trimming: 0 bases; J trimming: 4 bases; junction bases outside the gene matches: 10. The CDR3 nucleotides are TGCGCCAGCAGCTTGGTGGCCGGGACAGGGCTCTTCTATGGCTACACCTTC. Translating it yields CASSLVAGTGLFYGYTF.

The CDR3 nucleotides read TGTGCCAGCAGTTTTACAGGGATGGAAAAACTGTTTTTT. It encodes CASSFTGMEKLFF. This sequence joins TRBV28 and TRBJ1-4; D possibly corresponds to TRBD1 (6 bases). Germline V gene data show CDR1 as MDHEN and CDR2 as SYDVKM. V shed 3 bases and J shed 8 bases, with 10 bases lying between them. CDR3 length: 13 amino acids. Full variable domain (remainder filled in from reference TRBV28 and TRBJ1-4): DVKVTQSSRYLVKRTGEKVFLECVQDMDHENMFWYRQDPGLGLRLIYFSYDVKMKEKGDIPEGYSVSREKKERFSLILESASTNQTSMYLCASSFTGMEKLFFGSGTQLSVL.

The chain employs TRBV4-2 and TRBJ1-2; D is perhaps TRBD1 (5 bases). CDR1 is LGHNA, CDR2 YNFKEQ, per germline. The CDR3 spans 14 residues. Between the trimmed V and J ends, which lost 0 bases and 3 bases, there was a span of 8 bases. CDR3 sequence: CASSQEAGHYGYTF. For the CDR3, the DNA is TGTGCCAGCAGCCAAGAAGCAGGGCACTATGGCTACACCTTC.

V usage is TRBV10-1 and J usage is TRBJ2-2; 7 bases fit TRBD1. The CDR3 length is 16 residues. Germline V CDR1 and CDR2: WNHNN, SYGVQD (reference sequence). With 7 bases clipped from V and 8 bases from J, the junction kept 16 bases outside the gene matches. The CDR3 sequence: CASTNDSHQTGGELFF. In nucleotides, the CDR3 is TGCGCCAGCACTAATGACAGCCACCAGACAGGGGGGGAGCTGTTTTTT.

The CDR3 coding sequence is TGTGCCAGCAGTCAAGGACAGGGGAGGCCAGATACGCAGTATTTT. This encodes CASSQGQGRPDTQYF. The V call is TRBV7-9, the J call TRBJ2-3; 9 bases are shared with TRBD1. CDR1 is SEHNR and CDR2 is FQNEAQ in the germline V gene (reference sequence). Unmatched junction bases numbered 8, after V lost 6 bases and J lost 4 bases. The CDR3 spans 15 residues.

The chain has TRBV24-1 and TRBJ2-1, with 9 bases fitting TRBD2. The CDR3 spans 16 residues. The V segment lost 9 bases and the J segment 0 bases; nucleotides outside the gene matches: 8. Germline-derived CDR1 and CDR2 are KGHDR and SFDVKD. CDR3 DNA sequence: TGTGCCACCGGCCCTAGCGGGGTGAGCTCCTACAATGAGCAGTTCTTC. Its translation is CATGPSGVSSYNEQFF.

V usage is TRBV28 and J usage is TRBJ2-1; 10 positions match TRBD2. With V trimmed by 9 bases and J by 5 bases, 10 bases remained unmatched. The CDR3 covers 15 residues. Germline V gene sequence: CDR1 MDHEN, CDR2 SYDVKM. The CDR3, as DNA: TGTGCCAGTTCATCAAGCGGGAGGGCGAACAATGAGCAGTTCTTC. Protein: CASSSSGRANNEQFF.

The chain recombines TRBV2 with TRBJ1-2; D is possibly TRBD1 (5 bases). Germline CDR1 is SNHLY and CDR2 is FYNNEI. The CDR3 length is 10 residues. V lost 10 bases and J 2 bases, leaving 5 bases between the germline ends. This CDR3 reads CATGNYGYTF. CDR3 in DNA: TGTGCCACAGGGAACTATGGCTACACCTTC.